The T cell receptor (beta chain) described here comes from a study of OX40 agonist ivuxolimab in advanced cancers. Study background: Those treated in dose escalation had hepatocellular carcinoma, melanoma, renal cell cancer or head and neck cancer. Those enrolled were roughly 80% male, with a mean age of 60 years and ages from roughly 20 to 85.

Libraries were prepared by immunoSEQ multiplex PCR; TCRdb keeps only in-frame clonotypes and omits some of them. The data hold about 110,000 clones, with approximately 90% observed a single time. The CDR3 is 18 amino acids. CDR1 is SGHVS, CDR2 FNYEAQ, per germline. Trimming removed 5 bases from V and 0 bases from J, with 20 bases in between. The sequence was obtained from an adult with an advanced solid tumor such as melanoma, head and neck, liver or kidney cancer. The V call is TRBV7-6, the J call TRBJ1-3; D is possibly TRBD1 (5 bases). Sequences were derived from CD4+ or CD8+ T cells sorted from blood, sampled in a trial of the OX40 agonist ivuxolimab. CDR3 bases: TGTGCCAGCAGCGCCTGGACGGGGACCGTGGGCTCTGGAAACACCATATATTTT. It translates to CASSAWTGTVGSGNTIYF.